One sample yielded the 16 T cell receptor beta chains listed below, sequenced in a study of OX40 agonist ivuxolimab in advanced cancers. TCRdb keeps only in-frame clones here, not all; method: immunoSEQ multiplex PCR. Of 40,000 to 50,000 clones listed, 70% to 90% are singletons. Sequencing used CD4+ or CD8+ T cells sorted from blood, obtained in a trial of the OX40 agonist ivuxolimab. The origin of the receptors is an adult with an advanced solid tumor such as melanoma, head and neck, liver or kidney cancer.

V usage is TRBV30 and J usage is TRBJ2-3, with D possibly being TRBD2 (5 bases). CDR1 is GTSNPN, CDR2 SVGIG, per germline (reference sequence). The CDR3 contains 15 residues. V lost 4 bases, J lost 4 bases, and 18 bases lay in between. In nucleotides, the CDR3 is TGTGCCTGGATCCCCGGAGGTAGAGCCGCAGATACGCAGTATTTT. It encodes CAWIPGGRAADTQYF.

The V gene is TRBV30, the J gene TRBJ2-3, with D maybe TRBD2 (6 bases). The germline V and J ends were trimmed by 1 base and 5 bases, with 16 bases remaining between them. The CDR3 runs 15 residues. Germline V lookup: CDR1 GTSNPN, CDR2 SVGIG (reference sequence). In nucleotides, the CDR3 is TGTGCCTGGAGTGACACGGGAGTTTTCGGAGATACGCAGTATTTT. Protein sequence: CAWSDTGVFGDTQYF.

The chain has TRBV19 and TRBJ2-5, with 9 bases aligning to TRBD2. This CDR3 has 15 residues. J gave up 1 base and V 1 base, and 1 base lay outside the gene matches. Germline-derived CDR1 and CDR2 are LNHDA and SQIVND (reference sequence). The CDR3 protein is CASSIGGRAQETQYF. CDR3 nucleotide sequence: TGTGCCAGTAGTATAGGCGGGAGGGCCCAAGAGACCCAGTACTTC.

The chain carries TRBV7-9 and TRBJ1-2; D is uncertain. CDR3 length: 13 amino acids. Germline V CDR1 and CDR2: SEHNR, FQNEAQ (reference sequence). V lost 7 bases and J lost 8, with 17 bases in between. In DNA form, the CDR3 reads TGTGCCAGCAACGAAATGGGCCCCCGGGGCTACACCTTC. Translated, it gives CASNEMGPRGYTF.

The chain recombines TRBV6-5 with TRBJ1-4, with a weak D call TRBD1 (6 bases). The ends were cut back, 2 bases at V and 8 bases at J, with 15 bases in the middle. Germline V gene data show CDR1 as MNHEY and CDR2 as SVGAGI. The CDR3 totals 15 residues. DNA of the CDR3: TGTGCCAGCAGTTACGGGGGCGGGGGCGGGGAAAAACTGTTTTTT. Translated, it gives CASSYGGGGGEKLFF.

This chain joins TRBV9 and TRBJ2-7; TRBD1 might be the D (5 bases). The germline V gene encodes CDR1 SGDLS and CDR2 YYNGEE. The CDR3 sequence is 15 residues long. V gave up 0 bases and J gave up 3 bases, with 13 bases separating them. CDR3 loop: CASSVGMRGHYEQYF. The CDR3 bases are TGTGCCAGCAGCGTAGGGATGCGCGGACACTACGAGCAGTACTTC.

Turning to this clone: Other DNA sequences in the same sample also yield this CDR3. The chain combines TRBV11-3 with TRBJ1-2; perhaps TRBD1 as D (6 bases). The germline CDR1 and CDR2 sequences are SGHNT and YENEEA. This CDR3 contains 16 residues. The V end lost 0 bases, the J end lost 1 base, and 12 bases lay between the germline ends. The CDR3 here is CASSLEGRGGNYGYTF. In nucleotides, the CDR3 is TGTGCCAGCAGCTTAGAGGGCAGGGGCGGTAACTATGGCTACACCTTC.

The chain has TRBV7-9 and TRBJ2-5, with 8 nucleotides matching TRBD1. Germline V gene lookup returns CDR1 SEHNR and CDR2 FQNEAQ (reference sequence). The CDR3 is 15 residues long. V trimming: 2 bases; J trimming: 4 bases; junction bases outside the gene matches: 6. The CDR3 loop reads CASSLRTGSGETQYF. DNA for the CDR3: TGTGCCAGCAGCTTAAGGACAGGGAGTGGAGAGACCCAGTACTTC.

V usage is TRBV7-9 and J usage is TRBJ1-2; no clear D gene. Germline lookup yields CDR1 SEHNR and CDR2 FQNEAQ (reference sequence). This CDR3 is 13 amino acids long. Trimming removed 5 bases from V and 7 bases from J, with 14 bases in between. The CDR3 nucleotides are TGTGCCAGCAGCCGAACTCTCGACGGTGGCTACACCTTC. It yields the protein CASSRTLDGGYTF.

This rearrangement joins TRBV10-3 to TRBJ2-7; perhaps TRBD2 as D (6 bases). The CDR3 sequence is 14 residues long. Trimming removed 6 bases at V and 0 bases at J, with 12 bases between. CDR1 ENHRY and CDR2 SYGVKD come from the germline V gene. The CDR3 bases are TGTGCCATCAGCGGGACTGCGAGCTCCTACGAGCAGTACTTC. Translated, it gives CAISGTASSYEQYF.

By share, this clone counts as medium-sized. The chain couples TRBV19 to TRBJ1-1; 8 bases line up with TRBD1. Trimming took 3 bases from V and 0 from J; bases not matched to a gene: 12. Germline CDR1 LNHDA, CDR2 SQIVND (reference sequence). The CDR3 spans 18 residues. This CDR3 reads CASSMVRQGNFMNTEAFF. Written as DNA, the CDR3 is TGTGCCAGTAGTATGGTGAGACAGGGGAACTTTATGAACACTGAAGCTTTCTTT.

The rearrangement uses TRBV28 and TRBJ1-2; D is unresolved. Trimming took 4 bases from V and 7 from J, leaving 7 bases between them. CDR3 length equals 11 residues. From germline, CDR1 is MDHEN and CDR2 SYDVKM. The CDR3 nucleotides read TGTGCCAGCAGTTCCTTAGTTGGCTACACCTTC. It specifies CASSSLVGYTF.

In its sample, this clone was seen a few times. V and J are TRBV29-1 and TRBJ2-1, with D unclear. Germline V CDR1 and CDR2: SQVTM, ANQGSEA. This CDR3 comprises 13 residues. V lost 6 bases, J lost 7 bases, and 16 bases lay in between. The CDR3 bases are TGCAGCGTAGACCGGGTGACCTCAAATGAGCAGTTCTTC. This codes for CSVDRVTSNEQFF.

With regard to this clone: One junction end disagrees with the germline gene, perhaps due to a read error. The chain recombines TRBV7-7 with TRBJ1-5; D may be TRBD1 (6 bases). The CDR3 consists of 15 residues. Germline values: CDR1 SSHAT, CDR2 FNYEAQ (reference sequence). As DNA, the CDR3 is TGTGCTAGCAGCCCCTCGGGGGCCTCCGGTCAGCCCCAGCATTTT. Protein sequence: CASSPSGASGQPQHF.

The rearrangement uses TRBV18 and TRBJ1-3, with 10 bases fitting TRBD1. Germline V gene sequence: CDR1 KGHSH, CDR2 LQKENI. The ends lost 6 bases at V and 2 bases at J; junction bases unmatched: 4. The CDR3 loop spans 15 amino acids. The CDR3 nucleotides read TGTGCCAGCTCTGGGACAGGGGCAGCTGGAAACACCATATATTTT. Its protein product is CASSGTGAAGNTIYF.

The rearrangement links TRBV11-3 to TRBJ2-2; no clear D. Looked up from germline, CDR1 is SGHNT and CDR2 is YENEEA. The CDR3 is 15 residues long. The V end lost 1 base, the J end lost 7 bases, and 13 bases lay between the germline ends. The CDR3 is CASSLGMAFGGELFF. The CDR3 DNA is TGTGCCAGCAGCTTAGGGATGGCGTTCGGCGGGGAGCTGTTTTTT.